Included here is one T cell receptor (beta chain) sequence, with context. Its target is not known. The data stem from a study of T cell clonotyping in hematopoietic cell transplantation. Study background: Cytoreduction preceded collection of pretransplant recipient samples. Whole-study findings and limits: Pathologically expanded recipient clonotypes increased progressively from day 30 to day 180 as diversity fell. Cells were unsorted, so CD4 and CD8 contributions were not separated. At the given depth, recipient repertoires were over 95% de novo clonotypes.

Time point specified: recipient sample about 28 days before transplant, after cytoreduction. Germline values: CDR1 SQVTM, CDR2 ANQGSEA. With 7 bases removed from V and 0 bases from J, the gap between germline ends came to 16 bases. This CDR3 region has 16 residues. Clones were sequenced by immunoSEQ multiplex PCR, and TCRdb holds only the in-frame ones, with some missing. The sample yields about 45,000 clones, roughly four fifths seen once. The sample here was peripheral blood mononuclear cells, taken before stem cell transplant. The TCR originated in a man aged 60 to 75 with myelodysplastic syndrome. Some clones in this sample may be carry-over from other donors' samples. This chain links TRBV29-1 with TRBJ2-6; D not certain. DNA of the CDR3: TGCAGCGCCTTAGACCGTTCTTTCTCTGGGGCCAACGTCCTGACTTTC. Translation: CSALDRSFSGANVLTF.